This T cell receptor beta chain was sequenced for a study of cytomegalovirus exposure and HLA in healthy donors. Background on the study: Samples from HLA-typed donors yielded some 85 million unique TCRs in an early data release. Whole-study findings and limits: Reported performance of the classifier showed diagnosis of cytomegalovirus status with high specificity and sensitivity. The only immune exposure information that was available was CMV serostatus. Reportedly, HLA-A and HLA-B alleles of most subjects were accurately predicted from TCR beta.

The PCR made use of 60 Vbeta and 13 Jbeta primers. Some clones are missing from TCRdb's copy, which holds only in-frame ones; the method was immunoSEQ multiplex PCR. The top ten hold under 3% of the sample, which has a few hundred thousand clones, around two thirds seen once. The CDR3 is 14 residues long. The J segment lost 2 bases and the V segment lost 3 bases, leaving 1 base of the junction unmatched. The germline V gene has CDR1 KGHSH and CDR2 LQKENI. To note about this clone: Its antigen remains unidentified. Within the sample, other DNA sequences also encode this same CDR3.

The sample consisted of PBMCs. The genes are TRBV18 and TRBJ1-5; 7 bases match TRBD1. This TCR was recovered from a female donor in good health and CMV-seronegative. CDR3 sequence: CASSPGTGNQPQHF. CDR3 nucleotides: TGTGCCAGCTCACCCGGGACAGGCAATCAGCCCCAGCATTTT.